Shown below are 23 T cell receptor beta chains from a single sample sequenced in a study of T cells after yellow fever vaccination. TCRdb reanalysed the 5' RACE reads using MiXCR and keeps one entry per CDR3 protein. Of about 170,000 distinct CDR3 sequences listed, 11% were seen once; the top ten hold just over 35%. Here the sequenced sample was CD8+ T cells sorted from PBMCs, taken 15 days after the yellow fever booster vaccination. These receptors came from a man aged 18 to 35 who received the YFV17D yellow fever vaccine.

Only a few counts were recorded for this clonotype. This chain links TRBV12-3 or TRBV12-4 with TRBJ2-5, with D possibly being TRBD1 or TRBD2 (5 bases each). V lost 2 bases and J 1 base, leaving 8 bases between the germline ends. The CDR3 is 14 residues long. CDR3 sequence reads: CASSLRGAQETQYF. The CDR3 coding sequence is TGTGCCAGCAGTTTAAGGGGAGCCCAAGAGACCCAGTACTTC.

This chain connects TRBV27 to TRBJ2-1; no definite D call. The V end lost 5 bases, the J end lost 4 bases, and 12 bases lay between the germline ends. Germline assignment: CDR1 MNHEY and CDR2 SMNVEV (reference sequence). This CDR3 region has 14 residues. The CDR3 region has the DNA TGTGCCAGCAGTATCACGCGTAATTACAATGAGCAGTTCTTC. Translated: CASSITRNYNEQFF.

CDR3 loop: CASSLGQLTGGAGELFF. As DNA, the CDR3 is TGTGCCAGCAGTTTAGGACAGTTGACGGGTGGGGCCGGGGAGCTGTTTTTT. The chain employs TRBV12-3 or TRBV12-4 and TRBJ2-2, with a tentative D call TRBD1 (5 bases). The CDR3 loop spans 17 amino acids. The V gene lost 1 base and the J gene lost 6 bases, with 18 bases spanning the gap.

Only a few counts were recorded for this clonotype. The chain couples TRBV27 to TRBJ1-1; perhaps TRBD1 as D (5 bases). V was trimmed by 5 bases and J by 3 bases, leaving 13 bases between them. Germline CDR1 MNHEY, CDR2 SMNVEV (reference sequence). CDR3 length: 14 residues. This CDR3 is CASSPGDQHTEAFF. The CDR3 nucleotides read TGTGCCAGCAGTCCCGGGGACCAACACACTGAAGCTTTCTTT.

This chain joins TRBV27 and TRBJ2-2; perhaps TRBD2 as D (5 bases). CDR3 size: 14 residues. Trimming pared 5 bases from V and 4 bases from J, leaving 11 bases between. In germline, CDR1 is MNHEY, CDR2 SMNVEV (reference sequence). CDR3 protein: CASSPGLLTGELFF. The DNA of the CDR3 is TGTGCCAGCAGTCCCGGACTCCTCACCGGGGAGCTGTTTTTT.

The V gene is TRBV25-1, the J gene TRBJ1-1; no clear D. Trimming took 2 bases from V and 4 from J, leaving 8 bases between them. Germline V gene data show CDR1 as MGHDK and CDR2 as SYGVNS. The CDR3 contains 13 residues. DNA of the CDR3: TGTGCCAGCAGTGAAGAATGGGGCACTGAAGCTTTCTTT. This gives the protein CASSEEWGTEAFF.

This clonotype has just a few counts. The rearrangement links TRBV27 to TRBJ2-3, with TRBD2 matching 12 bases. Looked up from germline, CDR1 is MNHEY and CDR2 is SMNVEV (reference sequence). Trimming took 4 bases from V and 1 from J; bases not matched to a gene: 3. The CDR3 contains 16 residues. The CDR3 DNA is TGTGCCAGCAGTTCCTGGACTAGCGGGGGCACAGATACGCAGTATTTT. Protein sequence: CASSSWTSGGTDTQYF.

CDR3 protein: CATSRSEGLGGSFTDTQYF. As DNA, the CDR3 is TGTGCCACCAGCAGATCCGAGGGTCTAGGTGGGTCTTTCACAGATACGCAGTATTTT. The chain links TRBV15 to TRBJ2-3, with D tentatively TRBD2 (5 bases). The CDR3 extends over 19 amino acids. Germline CDR1 LNHNV, CDR2 YYDKDF (reference sequence). The V end lost 2 bases, the J end lost 2 bases, and 23 bases lay between the germline ends.

The chain combines TRBV28 with TRBJ2-5, with no clear D. Per germline, CDR1 MDHEN and CDR2 SYDVKM. The CDR3 contains 11 residues. Trimming shortened V by 5 bases and J by 7 bases, and 8 bases separated the two germline ends. The CDR3 sequence is CASSNQWTQYF. The CDR3 DNA reads as TGTGCCAGCAGTAACCAGTGGACCCAGTACTTC.

This clonotype was picked up a small number of times. CDR3 DNA: TGTGCCAGCAGCTTAGCCGAAGCCTGGGGTCTTCCCCTCCACTTT. Translated: CASSLAEAWGLPLHF. The chain carries TRBV7-2 and TRBJ1-6; D not resolved. V lost 0 bases, J lost 13 bases, and 16 bases lay in between. This CDR3 contains 15 residues. From germline, CDR1 is SGHTA and CDR2 FQGNSA.

This clonotype was counted only a few times. The chain employs TRBV6-2 or TRBV6-3 and TRBJ1-2, with D perhaps matching TRBD1 (6 bases). The CDR3 is 14 amino acids. Germline-derived CDR1 and CDR2 are MNHEY and SVGEGT. V was cut by 5 bases and J by 4 bases, with 14 bases left in between. CDR3 residues: CASSPDGGGYGYTF. The DNA of the CDR3 is TGTGCCAGCAGTCCGGACGGGGGCGGCTATGGCTACACCTTC.

This chain uses TRBV7-8 with TRBJ2-7; D gene ambiguous. The germline gives CDR1 SGHVS, CDR2 FQNEAQ. Trimming stripped 5 bases from V and 0 bases from J, with 20 bases between. The CDR3 covers 17 residues. Here the CDR3 reads CASSPFEPFTYSYEQYF. In DNA form, the CDR3 reads TGTGCCAGCAGCCCCTTCGAGCCTTTCACATACTCCTACGAGCAGTACTTC.

This clonotype was picked up many times. The rearrangement links TRBV6-2 or TRBV6-3 to TRBJ2-5, with D uncertain. The germline gives CDR1 MNHEY, CDR2 SVGEGT. The CDR3 length is 15 residues. V was trimmed by 5 bases and J by 2 bases, leaving 15 bases between them. This CDR3 is CASSDTTEQQETQYF. As DNA, the CDR3 is TGTGCCAGCAGTGATACGACGGAGCAACAAGAGACCCAGTACTTC.

This clonotype was counted a few times. The V gene is TRBV10-3, the J gene TRBJ2-7; D remains ambiguous. V gave up 2 bases and J gave up 7 bases, with 9 bases separating them. Germline V gives CDR1 ENHRY, CDR2 SYGVKD. The CDR3 has 12 residues. The CDR3 loop is CAISEPQSEQYV. The CDR3 region has the DNA TGTGCCATCAGTGAGCCCCAGTCTGAGCAGTACGTC.

This clonotype was observed a few times. This chain joins TRBV7-8 and TRBJ1-5; weak D call: TRBD1 (6 bases). V lost 0 bases to trimming and J lost 5 bases, with 17 bases between them. Germline CDR1 and CDR2: SGHVS and FQNEAQ. The CDR3 consists of 17 residues. The CDR3 coding sequence is TGTGCCAGCAGCTTAGCCCCCGTGTGGTCAGGGGATCAGCCCCAGCATTTT. Translated: CASSLAPVWSGDQPQHF.

This clonotype occurred a few times. This chain uses TRBV9 with TRBJ1-6; D call uncertain. Trimming took 0 bases from V and 8 from J, leaving 6 bases between them. Per the germline V gene, CDR1 is SGDLS and CDR2 is YYNGEE. CDR3 size: 13 residues. The CDR3 here is CASSVDDDSPLHF. In DNA, the CDR3 is TGTGCCAGCAGCGTAGACGATGATTCACCCCTCCACTTT.

Many counts were recorded for this clonotype. This rearrangement joins TRBV9 to TRBJ2-1; possibly TRBD1 for D (6 bases). Trimming removed 0 bases from V and 1 base from J, with 8 bases in between. The CDR3 runs 15 residues. Per the germline V gene, CDR1 is SGDLS and CDR2 is YYNGEE. The CDR3 DNA reads TGTGCCAGCAGCGTAGAGGGGGTGTCCTACAATGAGCAGTTCTTC. Protein product: CASSVEGVSYNEQFF.

This clonotype was counted a few times. V is TRBV25-1 and J is TRBJ1-3, with D maybe TRBD1 (6 bases). The germline gives CDR1 MGHDK, CDR2 SYGVNS. Trimming removed 5 bases from V and 8 bases from J, with 13 bases in between. This CDR3 is 13 amino acids long. The CDR3 is CASSLSGADTIYF. The CDR3 DNA reads as TGTGCCAGCAGTCTTTCAGGGGCGGACACCATATATTTT.

This chain's CDR3 is CASGFTPQGAYTEAFF. CDR3 nucleotides: TGTGCTAGTGGTTTCACACCACAGGGGGCCTACACTGAAGCTTTCTTT. The V call is TRBV12-5, the J call TRBJ1-1, with 9 positions matching TRBD1. Trimming took 3 bases from V and 3 from J; bases not matched to a gene: 8. The CDR3 loop spans 16 amino acids. The germline V gene has CDR1 LGHNT and CDR2 FRNRAP.

The table lists this clonotype with many counts. This chain uses TRBV15 with TRBJ2-6; TRBD1 agrees at 8 bases. Losses at the gene ends were 3 bases for V and 0 bases for J; bases not matched to a gene: 7. The length of the CDR3 is 18 residues. Germline V lookup: CDR1 LNHNV, CDR2 YYDKDF (reference sequence). CDR3 DNA sequence: TGTGCCACCAGCAGCCGGACAGGGTCTCTCTCTGGGGCCAACGTCCTGACTTTC. It yields the protein CATSSRTGSLSGANVLTF.

This rearrangement joins TRBV7-9 to TRBJ1-3; D is possibly TRBD1 (5 bases). Germline V CDR1 and CDR2: SEHNR, FQNEAQ (reference sequence). The CDR3 has 17 residues. The V gene lost 1 base and the J gene lost 4 bases, with 17 bases spanning the gap. Written as DNA, the CDR3 is TGTGCCAGCAGCTTAGGACGGAGCGCCAGGGCCGGAAACACCATATATTTT. Its translation is CASSLGRSARAGNTIYF.

This clonotype was recorded many times. The chain carries TRBV7-9 and TRBJ2-1; D possibly corresponds to TRBD2 (5 bases). This CDR3 has 12 amino acids. The V and J ends lost 3 bases and 8 bases respectively, with 8 bases between them. Germline-derived CDR1 and CDR2 are SEHNR and FQNEAQ (reference sequence). CDR3 protein: CASSFLADEQFF. CDR3 in DNA: TGTGCCAGCAGCTTCCTAGCTGATGAGCAGTTCTTC.

This chain joins TRBV4-1 and TRBJ1-2; TRBD1 is a possible D gene (5 bases). Trimming took 0 bases from V and 5 from J, leaving 16 bases between them. Germline CDR1 and CDR2: MGHRA and YSYEKL. The CDR3 is 16 amino acids. CDR3 in DNA: TGCGCCAGCAGCCAAGATAAGGCCAGCGAGGGGTATGGCTACACCTTC. Its translation: CASSQDKASEGYGYTF.